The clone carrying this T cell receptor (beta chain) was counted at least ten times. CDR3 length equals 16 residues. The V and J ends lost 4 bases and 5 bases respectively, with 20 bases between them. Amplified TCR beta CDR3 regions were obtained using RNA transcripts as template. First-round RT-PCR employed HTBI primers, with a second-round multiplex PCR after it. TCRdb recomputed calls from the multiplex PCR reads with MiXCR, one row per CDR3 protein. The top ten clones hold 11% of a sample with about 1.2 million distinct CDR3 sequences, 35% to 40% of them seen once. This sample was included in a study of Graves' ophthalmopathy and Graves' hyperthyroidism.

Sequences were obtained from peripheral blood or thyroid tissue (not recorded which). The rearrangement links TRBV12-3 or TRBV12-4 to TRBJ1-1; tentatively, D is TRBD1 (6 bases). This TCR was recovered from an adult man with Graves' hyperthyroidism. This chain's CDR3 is CASSSVTGLGRTEAFF. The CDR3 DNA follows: TGTGCCAGCAGTTCGGTCACAGGGTTAGGAAGGACTGAAGCTTTCTTT.